The 10 T cell receptor beta chains listed next were all sequenced from one sample in a study of long-term antiretroviral therapy in people with HIV. The run of the v3.0 immunoSEQ assay was at survey level. Here immunoSEQ multiplex PCR was the method, and the copy in TCRdb shows in-frame clones only, minus some. The sample yields over 10,000 clones, 60% to 80% seen once. The material was unsorted PBMCs, obtained 0.8 years before starting antiretroviral therapy. These receptors all stem from a woman aged 40 to 50 with HIV.

The V and J genes are TRBV7-9 and TRBJ2-2; unclear D gene. This CDR3 spans 12 amino acids. Trimming shortened V by 1 base and J by 6 bases, and 3 bases separated the two germline ends. The germline V gene encodes CDR1 SEHNR and CDR2 FQNEAQ (reference sequence). The CDR3 region is CASSLDAGELFF. The CDR3 DNA reads TGTGCCAGCAGCTTAGATGCCGGGGAGCTGTTTTTT.

The CDR3 DNA reads as TGCGCCAGCAGCAATGAACCTCAGGGCTATGGCTACACCTTC. This sequence encodes CASSNEPQGYGYTF. J is TRBJ1-2 and V is TRBV5-1, with a possible D match to TRBD1 (5 bases). Trimming left V 4 bases short and J 4 bases short, with 14 bases between. Germline loops: CDR1 SGHRS, CDR2 YFSETQ. The CDR3 has 14 residues. Drawing the rest from reference TRBV5-1 and TRBJ1-2, the complete variable domain is KAGVTQTPRYLIKTRGQQVTLSCSPISGHRSVSWYQQTPGQGLQFLFEYFSETQRNKGNFPGRFSGRQFSNSRSEMNVSTLELGDSALYLCASSNEPQGYGYTFGSGTRLTVV.

The V call is TRBV6-5, the J call TRBJ2-5, with 11 bases matching TRBD1. Germline V lookup: CDR1 MNHEY, CDR2 SVGAGI. The CDR3 contains 16 residues. With 0 bases clipped from V and 4 bases from J, the junction kept 4 bases outside the gene matches. CDR3 sequence: CASSYSTGQGAETQYF. The CDR3 nucleotides read TGTGCCAGCAGTTACTCGACTGGACAGGGGGCAGAGACCCAGTACTTC.

V and J are TRBV5-8 and TRBJ2-6; 9 bases are a match to TRBD1. Trimming removed 4 bases from V and 0 bases from J; junction bases left unmatched: 8. CDR1 and CDR2 (germline): SGHTS, YDEGEE. This CDR3 spans 18 amino acids. The DNA of the CDR3 is TGTGCCAGCAGCCACTCAGGACAGGGGTCCTCTGGGGCCAACGTCCTGACTTTC. Protein product: CASSHSGQGSSGANVLTF.

The V gene is TRBV5-1, the J gene TRBJ1-1; no clear D. Germline V gene data show CDR1 as SGHRS and CDR2 as YFSETQ. V lost 2 bases, J lost 3 bases, and 11 bases lay in between. The CDR3 runs 14 residues. Here the CDR3 DNA reads TGCGCCAGCAGCTTCCAAAGCCACTACACTGAAGCTTTCTTT. Translation: CASSFQSHYTEAFF.

The table lists this clone with a count of one. The chain couples TRBV9 to TRBJ2-1; 9 nucleotides align to TRBD2. The germline CDR1 and CDR2 sequences are SGDLS and YYNGEE. The CDR3 contains 15 residues. Trimming removed 2 bases from V and 6 bases from J; junction bases left unmatched: 6. The CDR3 DNA sequence: TGTGCCAGCAGCGTTAGCGGGAGTGCCTCCAATGAGCAGTTCTTC. Translated, it gives CASSVSGSASNEQFF. Together with reference TRBV9 and TRBJ2-1, the CDR3 gives the full variable domain: DSGVTQTPKHLITATGQRVTLRCSPRSGDLSVYWYQQSLDQGLQFLIQYYNGEERAKGNILERFSAQQFPDLHSELNLSSLELGDSALYFCASSVSGSASNEQFFGPGTRLTVL.

This sequence joins TRBV7-2 and TRBJ2-5; D gene uncertain. CDR1 SGHTA and CDR2 FQGNSA come from the germline V gene. The CDR3 runs to 14 residues. V was shortened by 0 bases and J by 2 bases, with 7 bases between the two germline ends. This chain's CDR3 is CASSLAAGQETQYF. The CDR3 bases are TGTGCCAGCAGCTTAGCGGCCGGACAAGAGACCCAGTACTTC.

The chain combines TRBV27 with TRBJ2-5, with 10 positions matching TRBD1. V lost 2 bases to trimming and J lost 4 bases; unmatched junction nucleotides: 4. The CDR3 spans 15 residues. Germline CDR1 and CDR2: MNHEY and SMNVEV (reference sequence). The CDR3 DNA is TGTGCCAGCAGTTTAACGACAGGGGGCCGAGAGACCCAGTACTTC. Amino acids: CASSLTTGGRETQYF.

This clone was seen a few times. CDR3 amino acids: CASSTRDRYQPQHF. In DNA, the CDR3 is TGTGCCAGCAGCACCCGGGACAGATATCAGCCCCAGCATTTT. This chain connects TRBV7-9 to TRBJ1-5; 7 bases are shared with TRBD1. V lost 5 bases to trimming and J lost 5 bases; unmatched junction nucleotides: 6. Germline CDR1 SEHNR, CDR2 FQNEAQ (reference sequence). CDR3 size: 14 residues.

The chain couples TRBV10-3 to TRBJ2-5; 14 bases agree with TRBD2. V lost 5 bases and J lost 3; bases outside the gene matches: 2. CDR1 ENHRY and CDR2 SYGVKD come from the germline V gene. This CDR3 spans 15 amino acids. The CDR3 reads CAISQTSGREETQYF. The CDR3 DNA reads TGTGCCATCAGTCAGACTAGCGGGAGGGAAGAGACCCAGTACTTC.